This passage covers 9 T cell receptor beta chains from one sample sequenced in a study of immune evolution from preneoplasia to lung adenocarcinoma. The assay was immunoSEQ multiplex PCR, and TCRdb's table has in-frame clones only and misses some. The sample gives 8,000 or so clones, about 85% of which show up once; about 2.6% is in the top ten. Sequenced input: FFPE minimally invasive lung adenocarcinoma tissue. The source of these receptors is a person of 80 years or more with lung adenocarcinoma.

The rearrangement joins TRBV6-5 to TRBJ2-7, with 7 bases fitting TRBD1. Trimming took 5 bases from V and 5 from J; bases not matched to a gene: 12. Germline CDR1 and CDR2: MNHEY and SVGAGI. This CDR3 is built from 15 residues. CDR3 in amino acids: CASSPRGRAANEQYF. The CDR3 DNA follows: TGTGCCAGCAGTCCAAGGGGGCGCGCGGCTAACGAGCAGTACTTC.

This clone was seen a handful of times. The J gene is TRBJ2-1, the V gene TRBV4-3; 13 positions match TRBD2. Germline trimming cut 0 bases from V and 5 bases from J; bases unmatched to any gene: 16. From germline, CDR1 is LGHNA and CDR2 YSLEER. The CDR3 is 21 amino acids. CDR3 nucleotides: TGCGCCAGCAGCCAAGATTTGTGGACTAGCGGGAGCTGGGGAAGCCACAATGAGCAGTTCTTC. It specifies CASSQDLWTSGSWGSHNEQFF.

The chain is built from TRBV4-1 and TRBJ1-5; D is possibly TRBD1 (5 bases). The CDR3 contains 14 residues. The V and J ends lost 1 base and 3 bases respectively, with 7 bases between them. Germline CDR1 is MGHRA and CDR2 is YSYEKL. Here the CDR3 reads CASSQGQYNQPQHF. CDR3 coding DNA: TGCGCCAGCAGCCAAGGACAGTACAATCAGCCCCAGCATTTT.

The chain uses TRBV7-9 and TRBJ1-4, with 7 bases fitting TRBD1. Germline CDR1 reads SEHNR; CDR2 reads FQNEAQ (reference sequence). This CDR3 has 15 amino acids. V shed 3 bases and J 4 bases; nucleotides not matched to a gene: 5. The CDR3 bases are TGTGCCAGCAGCTTCGGGGACAGAGATAATGAAAAACTGTTTTTT. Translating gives CASSFGDRDNEKLFF.

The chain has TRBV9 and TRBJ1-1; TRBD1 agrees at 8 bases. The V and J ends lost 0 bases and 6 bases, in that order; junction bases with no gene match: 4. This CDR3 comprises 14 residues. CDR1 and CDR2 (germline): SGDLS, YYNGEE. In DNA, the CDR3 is TGTGCCAGCAGCGTAGATGGCAGGGGGCCTGAAGCTTTCTTT. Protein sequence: CASSVDGRGPEAFF.

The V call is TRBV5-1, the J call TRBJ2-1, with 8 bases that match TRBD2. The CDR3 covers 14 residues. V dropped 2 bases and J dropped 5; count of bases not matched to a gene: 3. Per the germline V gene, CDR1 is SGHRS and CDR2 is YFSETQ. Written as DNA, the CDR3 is TGCGCCAGCAGCTTTGGAGCGGGGGACAATGAGCAGTTCTTC. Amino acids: CASSFGAGDNEQFF.

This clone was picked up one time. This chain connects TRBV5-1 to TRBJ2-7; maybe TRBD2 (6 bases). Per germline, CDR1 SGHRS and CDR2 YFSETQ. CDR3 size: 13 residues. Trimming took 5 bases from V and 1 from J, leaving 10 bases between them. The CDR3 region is CASRSGTSYEQYF. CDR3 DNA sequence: TGCGCCAGCAGGTCAGGGACTTCCTACGAGCAGTACTTC. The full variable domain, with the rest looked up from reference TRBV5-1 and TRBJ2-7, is KAGVTQTPRYLIKTRGQQVTLSCSPISGHRSVSWYQQTPGQGLQFLFEYFSETQRNKGNFPGRFSGRQFSNSRSEMNVSTLELGDSALYLCASRSGTSYEQYFGPGTRLTVT.

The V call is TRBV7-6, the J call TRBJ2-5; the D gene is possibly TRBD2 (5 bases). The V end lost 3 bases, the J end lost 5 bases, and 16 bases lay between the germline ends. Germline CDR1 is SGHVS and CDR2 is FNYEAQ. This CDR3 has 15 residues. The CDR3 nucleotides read TGTGCCAGCAGCTTGGCGCGTGCGGGCAGGGAGACCCAGTACTTC. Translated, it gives CASSLARAGRETQYF. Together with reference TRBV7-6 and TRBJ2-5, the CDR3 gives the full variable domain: GAGVSQSPRYKVTKRGQDVALRCDPISGHVSLYWYRQALGQGPEFLTYFNYEAQQDKSGLPNDRFSAERPEGSISTLTIQRTEQRDSAMYRCASSLARAGRETQYFGPGTRLLVL.

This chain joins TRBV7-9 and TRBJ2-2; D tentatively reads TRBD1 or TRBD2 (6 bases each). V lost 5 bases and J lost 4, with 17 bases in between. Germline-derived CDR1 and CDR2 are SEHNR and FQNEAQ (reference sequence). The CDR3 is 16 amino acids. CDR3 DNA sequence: TGTGCCAGCAGCACCAGGGGAGGTGTGAGCACCGGGGAGCTGTTTTTT. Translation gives CASSTRGGVSTGELFF.